The 19 T cell receptor beta chains in this list originate from one sample, sequenced in a study of blood T cells in healthy people across ages. A J-beta primer mix and a sample-barcoded 5' primer were used in a second PCR of about 7 to 12 cycles. TCRdb reprocessed the 5' RACE reads via MiXCR and lists one record per CDR3 protein. This repertoire shows over 1.5 million distinct CDR3 sequences, roughly 50% found once; its top ten account for over 2%. Sequencing input: blood. The receptors were gathered from a middle-aged woman in good health.

The sample holds a few counts of this clonotype. The chain recombines TRBV18 with TRBJ2-3; D is tentatively TRBD1 or TRBD2 (5 bases each). Germline assignment: CDR1 KGHSH and CDR2 LQKENI. V lost 1 base, J lost 2 bases, and 13 bases lay in between. The CDR3 spans 16 residues. CDR3 amino acids: CASSPLVGGYTDTQYF. DNA for the CDR3: TGTGCCAGCTCACCACTCGTTGGGGGTTACACAGATACGCAGTATTTT.

The V gene is TRBV28, the J gene TRBJ1-4; D not resolved. V dropped 5 bases and J dropped 7 bases, with 8 bases sitting between them. The CDR3 spans 12 residues. Germline lookup yields CDR1 MDHEN and CDR2 SYDVKM. CDR3 sequence reads: CASSTPGEKLFF. As DNA, the CDR3 is TGTGCCAGCAGTACTCCAGGTGAAAAACTGTTTTTT.

The V gene is TRBV6-1, the J gene TRBJ2-3; D unresolved. Germline values: CDR1 MNHNS, CDR2 SASEGT. Trimming shortened V by 2 bases and J by 11 bases, and 8 bases separated the two germline ends. This CDR3 comprises 11 residues. CDR3 DNA sequence: TGTGCCAGCAGTGAACTGACACTGCAGTATTTT. This gives the protein CASSELTLQYF.

The V call is TRBV18, the J call TRBJ2-1; the match to TRBD2 covers 12 bases. CDR1 KGHSH and CDR2 LQKENI come from the germline V gene. The CDR3 runs to 15 residues. Losses at the gene ends were 4 bases for V and 6 bases for J; bases not matched to a gene: 4. The DNA for the CDR3 is TGTGCCAGCTCACAAGGGACTAGCGGGCCCAATGAGCAGTTCTTC. As protein: CASSQGTSGPNEQFF.

The chain links TRBV3-1 to TRBJ2-1; possibly TRBD1 or TRBD2 for D (5 bases each). Germline V CDR1 and CDR2: LGHDT, YNNKEL (reference sequence). The V and J ends lost 5 bases and 0 bases respectively, with 11 bases between them. The CDR3 has 15 amino acids. The CDR3 sequence: CASSWDLSSYNEQFF. CDR3 DNA sequence: TGTGCCAGCAGCTGGGACCTGAGCTCCTACAATGAGCAGTTCTTC.

The chain is built from TRBV20-1 and TRBJ1-2; unclear D gene. Trimming took 4 bases from V and 5 from J, leaving 17 bases between them. CDR1 is DFQATT, CDR2 SNEGSKA, per germline (reference sequence). This CDR3 region has 14 residues. The CDR3 nucleotides are TGCAGTGCTACGTTCCCGGGGAATGTGTATGGCTACACCTTC. Its protein product is CSATFPGNVYGYTF.

The chain joins TRBV2 to TRBJ1-2, with D possibly TRBD1 on 6 matching bases. Germline CDR1 is SNHLY and CDR2 is FYNNEI. CDR3 length: 11 amino acids. Between the trimmed V and J ends, which lost 11 bases and 7 bases, there was a span of 14 bases. This CDR3 is CAGTGFLGYTF. CDR3 bases: TGTGCCGGTACAGGGTTTCTTGGCTACACCTTC.

Only a few counts were recorded for this clonotype. The genes are TRBV7-2 and TRBJ2-5; TRBD2 agrees at 10 bases. The germline gives CDR1 SGHTA, CDR2 FQGNSA. The CDR3 length is 16 residues. Germline trimming cut 4 bases from V and 9 bases from J; bases unmatched to any gene: 14. The CDR3 is CASSSDRKAGGAAQYF. DNA for the CDR3: TGTGCCAGCAGCTCGGACCGTAAAGCGGGGGGGGCGGCCCAGTACTTC.

This chain uses TRBV4-2 with TRBJ1-4; D remains unclear. Trimming cost V 4 bases and J 5 bases, with 11 bases left between them. This CDR3 has 14 amino acids. Germline values: CDR1 LGHNA, CDR2 YNFKEQ. CDR3 bases: TGTGCCAGCAGCCCAAGCATAAGCAATGAAAAACTGTTTTTT. Encoded protein: CASSPSISNEKLFF.

V usage is TRBV9 and J usage is TRBJ1-2; 8 nucleotides agree with TRBD1. CDR1 is SGDLS, CDR2 YYNGEE, per germline. V dropped 3 bases and J dropped 5; count of bases not matched to a gene: 15. CDR3 size: 17 residues. The CDR3 coding sequence is TGTGCCAGCAGCGCCCGGACAGGGTCGAGCCCTGGATATGGCTACACCTTC. Translating gives CASSARTGSSPGYGYTF.

This sequence joins TRBV29-1 and TRBJ2-4; D may be TRBD2 (7 bases). The CDR3 loop spans 13 amino acids. The germline V and J ends were trimmed by 0 bases and 8 bases, with 11 bases remaining between them. CDR1 SQVTM and CDR2 ANQGSEA come from the germline V gene. The CDR3 reads CSVEEGGRDIQYF. The CDR3 nucleotides are TGCAGCGTTGAAGAGGGGGGGCGAGACATTCAGTACTTC.

The CDR3 is CASSLGPGRGPNEQFF. The CDR3 DNA is TGTGCCAGCAGCTTAGGCCCGGGGCGGGGCCCCAATGAGCAGTTCTTC. V is TRBV7-2 and J is TRBJ2-1, with a weak D call TRBD2 (6 bases). This CDR3 has 16 residues. V was pared by 1 base and J by 6 bases, with 16 bases between. Germline V CDR1 and CDR2: SGHTA, FQGNSA.

The V gene is TRBV20-1, the J gene TRBJ2-5; 7 bases map to TRBD2. V gave up 1 base and J gave up 5 bases; unmatched junction bases: 13. There are 16 residues in the CDR3. CDR1 and CDR2 from the germline V gene are DFQATT and SNEGSKA (reference sequence). The CDR3 DNA reads TGCAGTGCTAGAGTGTTTGTGACTAGCTCCCGGGAGACCCAGTACTTC. Translating it yields CSARVFVTSSRETQYF.

V is TRBV6-2 or TRBV6-3 and J is TRBJ1-2; 8 nucleotides line up with TRBD1. The V gene's germline CDR1 is MNHEY and CDR2 SVGEGT. The CDR3 is 16 amino acids. With V trimmed by 2 bases and J by 0 bases, 5 bases remained unmatched. CDR3: CASSYADRGTNYGYTF. CDR3 bases: TGTGCCAGCAGTTACGCTGACAGGGGAACTAACTATGGCTACACCTTC.

J is TRBJ2-5 and V is TRBV5-1, with 7 bases lining up with TRBD2. The CDR3 has 16 amino acids. The germline V gene has CDR1 SGHRS and CDR2 YFSETQ. J was trimmed by 4 bases and V by 3 bases; bases with no gene match: 12. CDR3 protein: CASSSGLGLAAETQYF. The DNA of the CDR3 is TGCGCCAGCAGCTCGGGGTTGGGGCTAGCGGCAGAGACCCAGTACTTC. Using reference TRBV5-1 and TRBJ2-5 for the parts outside the CDR3, the full variable domain is KAGVTQTPRYLIKTRGQQVTLSCSPISGHRSVSWYQQTPGQGLQFLFEYFSETQRNKGNFPGRFSGRQFSNSRSEMNVSTLELGDSALYLCASSSGLGLAAETQYFGPGTRLLVL.

This rearrangement joins TRBV20-1 to TRBJ2-5; D is perhaps TRBD1 (5 bases). CDR3 length: 11 amino acids. The germline V gene encodes CDR1 DFQATT and CDR2 SNEGSKA (reference sequence). V lost 1 base to trimming and J lost 7 bases, with 7 bases between them. The CDR3 reads CSARVGATQYF. The CDR3 DNA reads as TGCAGTGCTAGAGTTGGGGCGACCCAGTACTTC.

This clonotype has a handful of counts. The chain uses TRBV12-3 or TRBV12-4 and TRBJ1-1; D gene ambiguous. V lost 8 bases to trimming and J lost 0 bases, with 16 bases between them. This CDR3 is 15 amino acids long. The CDR3 coding sequence is TGTGCCAGCCGTCCGCGGGGTAGGGTGAACACTGAAGCTTTCTTT. It specifies CASRPRGRVNTEAFF.

The V and J genes are TRBV20-1 and TRBJ2-1; either TRBD1 or TRBD2 may fit D (6 bases each). Germline CDR1 reads DFQATT; CDR2 reads SNEGSKA (reference sequence). With 3 bases removed from V and 4 bases from J, the gap between germline ends came to 19 bases. The CDR3 contains 16 residues. The CDR3, as DNA: TGCAGTGCTAGGAGGGGGGTCAGGGCGCAATACAATGAGCAGTTCTTC. It encodes CSARRGVRAQYNEQFF.

This clonotype was counted between two and nine times. This sequence joins TRBV7-2 and TRBJ2-3, with unresolved D. Deletions cut 4 bases from V and 9 bases from J, with 8 bases between. The germline V gene has CDR1 SGHTA and CDR2 FQGNSA. The CDR3 extends over 11 amino acids. This CDR3 reads CASSSLNTQYF. The CDR3 nucleotides read TGTGCCAGCAGCTCCCTAAACACGCAGTATTTT.